The sequence of this T cell receptor beta chain was determined in a study of cytomegalovirus exposure and HLA in healthy donors. The PCR contained 60 Vbeta and 13 Jbeta primers. Sequencing used immunoSEQ multiplex PCR; TCRdb keeps in-frame clones, though not all of them. The repertoire shows 100,000 to 150,000 clones; the top ten hold under 2%. Note on this clone: Its antigen is not known.

V was clipped by 4 bases and J by 3 bases; unmatched bases: 3. This CDR3 comprises 15 residues. Per germline, CDR1 LNHNV and CDR2 YYDKDF (reference sequence). Overall study results and limits: The sole available immune exposure information was CMV serostatus. An Asian-associated ancestry cluster reportedly showed fewer N-insertions than the roughly 700-donor mean in a later analysis. DRB1 showed the most TCR associations and HLA-C the fewest in a later analysis, as rates varied by HLA locus. TCR beta chains numbering under 200 were designated cytomegalovirus-associated.

The sequenced sample consisted of PBMCs. The rearrangement uses TRBV15 and TRBJ2-5; TRBD2 matches at 12 bases. The TCR comes from a woman between 40 and 50 years old in good health and CMV-seronegative. CDR3 DNA sequence: TGTGCCACCAGCACTAGCGGGGGGGGGAAAGAGACCCAGTACTTC. It specifies CATSTSGGGKETQYF.